The clone carrying this T cell receptor (beta chain) was found once. V was clipped by 4 bases and J by 9 bases, with 10 bases between them. The CDR3 runs 12 residues. CDR1 is MGHRA, CDR2 YSYEKL, per germline. Libraries were prepared by immunoSEQ multiplex PCR; TCRdb keeps only in-frame clonotypes and omits some of them. The table has approximately 26,000 clones, about four fifths seen once. The data are from a study of OX40 agonist ivuxolimab in advanced cancers. This TCR was recovered from an adult with an advanced solid tumor such as melanoma, head and neck, liver or kidney cancer. The specimen was CD4+ or CD8+ T cells sorted from blood, collected in a trial of the OX40 agonist ivuxolimab. The chain has TRBV4-1 and TRBJ2-1; no firm D call. CDR3 loop: CASSPSYGEQFF. The CDR3 DNA sequence: TGCGCCAGCAGCCCATCCTATGGTGAGCAGTTCTTC.